The 29 T cell receptor beta chains below were found in one sample sequenced in a study of blood T cells in healthy people across ages. Using a J-beta primer mix together with a sample-barcoded 5' primer, a second PCR was run for roughly 6 to 12 cycles. TCRdb independently ran MiXCR on the 5' RACE reads; one entry per CDR3 protein. Counted here are fewer than 900,000 distinct CDR3 sequences, 45% to 50% occurring once; the ten biggest clones make up around a third. The sample taken for sequencing was blood. The source is a woman aged 55-75 years in good health.

V usage is TRBV7-2 and J usage is TRBJ2-1; D may correspond to TRBD1 or TRBD2 (6 bases each). CDR3 length equals 14 residues. The V gene lost 4 bases and the J gene lost 7 bases, with 14 bases spanning the gap. Per the germline V gene, CDR1 is SGHTA and CDR2 is FQGNSA. This chain's CDR3 is CASSWRGSRNEQFF. DNA for the CDR3: TGTGCCAGCAGCTGGAGGGGGTCCCGAAATGAGCAGTTCTTC.

This clonotype was observed a handful of times. The rearrangement uses TRBV28 and TRBJ2-7, with 9 bases matching TRBD1. CDR3 length: 15 residues. V gave up 8 bases and J gave up 6 bases; unmatched junction bases: 14. Germline-derived CDR1 and CDR2 are MDHEN and SYDVKM. The CDR3 here is CASDHSGTGIPEQYF. Written as DNA, the CDR3 is TGTGCCAGCGATCACTCCGGGACAGGGATCCCCGAGCAGTACTTC.

The genes are TRBV5-8 and TRBJ2-1; possible D gene TRBD2, 6 bases. The ends were cut back, 4 bases at V and 2 bases at J, with 10 bases in the middle. The length of the CDR3 is 14 residues. Germline V CDR1 and CDR2: SGHTS, YDEGEE. CDR3 sequence reads: CASSRRRAYNEQFF. CDR3 bases: TGTGCCAGCAGCAGGCGGAGGGCCTACAATGAGCAGTTCTTC.

The V call is TRBV5-1, the J call TRBJ2-5, with a possible D match to TRBD2 (6 bases). V dropped 0 bases and J dropped 5 bases, with 11 bases sitting between them. The CDR3 has 14 residues. Per germline, CDR1 SGHRS and CDR2 YFSETQ. The CDR3 region has the DNA TGCGCCAGCAGCTTGGGCGCTAGCGAGGAGACCCAGTACTTC. Its protein product is CASSLGASEETQYF. The variable domain in full, completed from reference TRBV5-1 and TRBJ2-5, reads KAGVTQTPRYLIKTRGQQVTLSCSPISGHRSVSWYQQTPGQGLQFLFEYFSETQRNKGNFPGRFSGRQFSNSRSEMNVSTLELGDSALYLCASSLGASEETQYFGPGTRLLVL.

This clonotype showed up just a few times. The rearrangement uses TRBV7-9 and TRBJ2-7; 7 nucleotides match TRBD2. The CDR3 is made up of 15 amino acids. V lost 0 bases to trimming and J lost 2 bases; unmatched junction nucleotides: 4. Germline V lookup: CDR1 SEHNR, CDR2 FQNEAQ (reference sequence). The CDR3 spells CASSLADGTTYEQYF. Written as DNA, the CDR3 is TGTGCCAGCAGCTTAGCGGATGGGACTACCTACGAGCAGTACTTC.

The gene calls are TRBV7-9 and TRBJ2-7; 14 nucleotides match TRBD2. Germline CDR1 is SEHNR and CDR2 is FQNEAQ (reference sequence). Trimming at V came to 5 bases and at J to 2 bases, leaving 14 bases not matched to a gene. The CDR3 has 19 amino acids. The CDR3 bases are TGTGCCAGCAGCCACCCGATGACTAGCGGGAGGGCAACTACCTACGAGCAGTACTTC. As protein: CASSHPMTSGRATTYEQYF. Based on the CDR3 plus reference TRBV7-9 and TRBJ2-7, the full variable domain is DTGVSQNPRHKITKRGQNVTFRCDPISEHNRLYWYRQTLGQGPEFLTYFQNEAQLEKSRLLSDRFSAERPKGSFSTLEIQRTEQGDSAMYLCASSHPMTSGRATTYEQYFGPGTRLTVT.

The chain carries TRBV28 and TRBJ1-5; 12 bases match TRBD1. Germline-derived CDR1 and CDR2 are MDHEN and SYDVKM. V was pared by 6 bases and J by 4 bases, with 7 bases of the junction left unmatched. The CDR3 is 16 residues long. CDR3 nucleotides: TGTGCCAGCAGGGGACAGGGGGCCGGGGCGAATCAGCCCCAGCATTTT. Translated: CASRGQGAGANQPQHF.

The V and J genes are TRBV7-6 and TRBJ2-7, with D unclear. Germline CDR1 and CDR2: SGHVS and FNYEAQ. The CDR3 sequence is 13 residues long. The germline V and J ends were trimmed by 5 bases and 3 bases, with 11 bases remaining between them. CDR3 sequence reads: CASSPRPFYEQYF. In DNA, the CDR3 is TGTGCCAGCAGCCCCCGCCCGTTCTACGAGCAGTACTTC.

The chain links TRBV20-1 to TRBJ1-2; D unclear. CDR3 size: 15 residues. Trimming cost V 3 bases and J 1 base, with 15 bases left between them. Per the germline V gene, CDR1 is DFQATT and CDR2 is SNEGSKA (reference sequence). Written as DNA, the CDR3 is TGCAGTGCTAGGGGTTCGGAGCCCGATAACTATGGCTACACCTTC. Translation gives CSARGSEPDNYGYTF.

This clonotype came up once. This chain links TRBV20-1 with TRBJ2-1; D might be TRBD2 (5 bases). The DNA end favors TRBJ2-7, so the J call may be wrong. Looked up from germline, CDR1 is DFQATT and CDR2 is SNEGSKA (reference sequence). This CDR3 is built from 17 residues. The CDR3 protein is CSARGPQKSRGYNEQYF. CDR3 nucleotide sequence: TGCAGTGCTAGAGGGCCCCAAAAGAGTCGGGGTTACAATGAGCAGTACTTC.

The chain carries TRBV6-2 or TRBV6-3 and TRBJ2-3; 13 bases map to TRBD2. The CDR3 consists of 16 residues. V shed 6 bases, J shed 6 bases, and the junction held 9 bases outside the gene matches. Germline V gene data show CDR1 as MNHEY and CDR2 as SVGEGT. CDR3 protein: CASSPGGLAGDDTQYF. CDR3 DNA: TGTGCCAGCAGCCCAGGTGGACTAGCGGGAGATGATACGCAGTATTTT.

This clonotype turned up a few times. The rearrangement uses TRBV28 and TRBJ2-1, with D tentatively TRBD2 (6 bases). The CDR3 is 14 residues long. Trimming left V 4 bases short and J 6 bases short, with 13 bases between. Germline CDR1 and CDR2: MDHEN and SYDVKM. DNA for the CDR3: TGTGCCAGCAGTTCCCACGGGAGTCTCAATGAGCAGTTCTTC. Its translation is CASSSHGSLNEQFF.

The V and J genes are TRBV6-6 and TRBJ2-7; no definite D call. Germline assignment: CDR1 MNHNY and CDR2 SVGAGI (reference sequence). The CDR3 runs to 12 residues. Trimming cost V 4 bases and J 3 bases, with 7 bases left between them. The CDR3 spells CASSFADYEQYF. In DNA form, the CDR3 reads TGTGCCAGCAGTTTCGCAGACTACGAGCAGTACTTC.

This clonotype was recorded only once. The chain uses TRBV18 and TRBJ2-5; 8 bases map to TRBD2. Germline V gene lookup returns CDR1 KGHSH and CDR2 LQKENI. This CDR3 contains 14 residues. Unmatched junction bases numbered 14, after V lost 6 bases and J lost 11 bases. The chain's CDR3 is CASSTNAGGNEQYF. The DNA of the CDR3 is TGTGCCAGCTCCACCAATGCGGGGGGCAATGAGCAGTACTTC.

V usage is TRBV7-2 and J usage is TRBJ2-7; possibly TRBD1 for D (5 bases). The V gene's germline CDR1 is SGHTA and CDR2 FQGNSA. Deletions cut 3 bases from V and 5 bases from J, with 11 bases between. The CDR3 sequence is 13 residues long. The CDR3, as DNA: TGTGCCAGCAGCTTCGTCGTCAGGGACGAGCAGTACTTC. It translates to CASSFVVRDEQYF.

The chain links TRBV12-3 or TRBV12-4 to TRBJ2-3, with D tentatively TRBD1 or TRBD2 (7 bases each). V lost 3 bases and J 5 bases, leaving 12 bases between the germline ends. The CDR3 loop spans 14 amino acids. The CDR3 nucleotides are TGTGCCAGCAGTTTCAGGGGGGGCGGAGATACGCAGTATTTT. It translates to CASSFRGGGDTQYF.

The chain couples TRBV19 to TRBJ2-3; perhaps TRBD2 as D (6 bases). CDR1 and CDR2 (germline): LNHDA, SQIVND (reference sequence). The germline V and J ends were trimmed by 2 bases and 9 bases, with 12 bases remaining between them. This CDR3 region has 13 residues. The CDR3: CASSIPLGGTQYF. The CDR3 DNA follows: TGTGCCAGTAGTATACCTCTAGGAGGGACGCAGTATTTT.

This chain uses TRBV6-2 or TRBV6-3 with TRBJ2-4; 12 bases line up with TRBD1. The J call could be wrong; TRBJ2-7 is a better fit for the DNA end. This CDR3 spans 16 amino acids. Germline V gene lookup returns CDR1 MNHEY and CDR2 SVGEGT. The DNA for the CDR3 is TGTGCCAGCAGACTCCGGGACAGGGGGCTCTCTAACGAGCAGTACTTC. Amino acids: CASRLRDRGLSNEQYF.

This rearrangement joins TRBV4-3 to TRBJ2-7; D is uncertain. This CDR3 is 17 amino acids long. Germline values: CDR1 LGHNA, CDR2 YSLEER. Trimming shortened V by 4 bases and J by 0 bases, and 19 bases separated the two germline ends. The CDR3 loop is CASSRERLDLGSYEQYF. Here the CDR3 DNA reads TGCGCCAGCAGCCGAGAGAGGTTGGATCTCGGCTCCTACGAGCAGTACTTC.

V usage is TRBV29-1 and J usage is TRBJ2-5; tentatively, D is TRBD1 (6 bases). The end of the DNA is better explained by TRBJ2-7, so the J call may be wrong. Per germline, CDR1 SQVTM and CDR2 ANQGSEA. This CDR3 spans 13 amino acids. In DNA form, the CDR3 reads TGCAGCGTTGAGGCCACAGGGAGAAGCGAGCAGTACTTC. Translation: CSVEATGRSEQYF.

The chain has TRBV20-1 and TRBJ1-2, with D perhaps matching TRBD1 (5 bases). Per the germline V gene, CDR1 is DFQATT and CDR2 is SNEGSKA (reference sequence). The length of the CDR3 is 14 residues. The germline V and J ends were trimmed by 6 bases and 5 bases, with 19 bases remaining between them. The CDR3 is CSANNVGGRYGYTF. CDR3 in DNA: TGCAGTGCCAATAACGTCGGGGGTCGGTATGGCTACACCTTC.

The V call is TRBV20-1, the J call TRBJ2-5; no definite D call. The V gene lost 0 bases and the J gene lost 4 bases, with 6 bases spanning the gap. Looked up from germline, CDR1 is DFQATT and CDR2 is SNEGSKA (reference sequence). This CDR3 has 12 residues. The CDR3 sequence: CSARDYRETQYF. The CDR3 region has the DNA TGCAGTGCTAGAGATTATCGAGAGACCCAGTACTTC.

CDR3 region: CASSLEMGQGPTDTQYF. The CDR3 DNA follows: TGCGCCAGCAGCCTCGAGATGGGACAGGGGCCCACAGATACGCAGTATTTT. V gene TRBV4-3 combines with J gene TRBJ2-3, with 10 bases fitting TRBD1. The germline gives CDR1 LGHNA, CDR2 YSLEER. After removal of 4 bases from V and 2 bases from J, the junction contained 9 bases not matched to a gene. CDR3 length: 17 amino acids.

In its sample, this clonotype was seen a few times. Here the CDR3 reads CSARVGGRSTGELFF. CDR3 nucleotides: TGCAGTGCTAGAGTCGGAGGTCGGTCCACCGGGGAGCTGTTTTTT. This chain uses TRBV20-1 with TRBJ2-2, with D possibly being TRBD2 (5 bases). The V end lost 1 base, the J end lost 4 bases, and 13 bases lay between the germline ends. This CDR3 is 15 amino acids long. Germline V gene data show CDR1 as DFQATT and CDR2 as SNEGSKA (reference sequence).

This sequence joins TRBV18 and TRBJ2-7; D remains unclear. V lost 3 bases, J lost 0 bases, and 9 bases lay in between. The CDR3 sequence is 14 residues long. Germline V gene lookup returns CDR1 KGHSH and CDR2 LQKENI. CDR3 amino acids: CASSPQPYSYEQYF. DNA of the CDR3: TGTGCCAGCTCACCTCAGCCGTACTCCTACGAGCAGTACTTC.

The rearrangement links TRBV20-1 to TRBJ2-7; D possibly corresponds to TRBD2 (5 bases). Germline V gene lookup returns CDR1 DFQATT and CDR2 SNEGSKA (reference sequence). The CDR3 is 14 amino acids. Between the trimmed V and J ends, which lost 1 base and 1 base, there was a span of 11 bases. The CDR3 nucleotides read TGCAGTGCTAGAGTACTAGGACGATCCTACGAGCAGTACTTC. Its translation is CSARVLGRSYEQYF.

This clonotype has a handful of counts. The chain recombines TRBV7-8 with TRBJ2-7, with a tentative D call TRBD1 (5 bases). CDR1 is SGHVS and CDR2 is FQNEAQ in the germline V gene. CDR3 length: 16 residues. V lost 0 bases to trimming and J lost 4 bases, with 16 bases between them. CDR3 sequence: CASSLARRGGRYEQYF. CDR3 in DNA: TGTGCCAGCAGCTTAGCAAGAAGGGGCGGTAGGTACGAGCAGTACTTC.

The chain has TRBV27 and TRBJ2-3; 8 nucleotides align to TRBD2. Germline CDR1 MNHEY, CDR2 SMNVEV (reference sequence). The CDR3 length is 16 residues. Trimming took 1 base from V and 4 from J; bases not matched to a gene: 7. DNA for the CDR3: TGTGCCAGCAGTTTATTTGTCGGGAGGGCGTCAGATACGCAGTATTTT. Encoded protein: CASSLFVGRASDTQYF.

This clonotype was picked up a small number of times. V gene TRBV6-6 combines with J gene TRBJ2-5; 14 bases align to TRBD2. The V and J ends lost 7 bases and 5 bases, in that order; junction bases with no gene match: 6. The CDR3 runs to 15 residues. From germline, CDR1 is MNHNY and CDR2 SVGAGI (reference sequence). CDR3 in DNA: TGTGCCAGCATGGGGGGACTAGCGGGAGAGGAGACCCAGTACTTC. Encoded protein: CASMGGLAGEETQYF.